This T cell receptor beta chain derives from a study of early T cells in non-severe SARS-CoV-2 infection. As for the study in general: It was bulk RNA from unsorted whole blood that was sequenced, and the chains were unpaired.

Of note for this clonotype: The antigen remains undetermined.

Individual cDNA molecules were tagged with unique molecular identifiers. TCRdb re-called the 5' RACE reads through MiXCR, storing one row per CDR3 protein. This sample has roughly 80,000 distinct CDR3 sequences, with about 14% found just once. Study outcomes and limitations: Private and CD4 specificities were missed by VDJdb matching, which favored anti-spike CD8 responses.

The CDR3 extends over 15 amino acids. Trimming took 6 bases from V and 2 from J, leaving 16 bases between them. The sequence came from an adult who was a healthcare worker with PCR-confirmed SARS-CoV-2 infection or an uninfected control (not recorded which). The material sequenced was whole blood. This chain joins TRBV12-3 or TRBV12-4 and TRBJ2-5; D is perhaps TRBD2 (5 bases). The CDR3 sequence is CASRQKDSPQETQYF. The CDR3 DNA reads TGTGCCAGCAGGCAAAAGGACTCGCCACAAGAGACCCAGTACTTC.